This T cell receptor (beta chain) is from a study of cytomegalovirus exposure and HLA in healthy donors. The sample holds a few counts of this clone. PCR was performed using 60 Vbeta and 13 Jbeta primers. Only in-frame clones appear in the TCRdb table, and some are missing; sequencing was by immunoSEQ multiplex PCR. The repertoire holds 95,000 to 150,000 clones, 81% seen once, with 3.5% to 4% in the top ten. This CDR3 has 12 amino acids. V lost 6 bases, J lost 2 bases, and 5 bases lay in between. Germline-derived CDR1 and CDR2 are MNHEY and SVGAGI. The sample consisted of PBMCs. This TCR was sampled from a man younger than 30 in good health and CMV-seropositive. J is TRBJ1-3 and V is TRBV6-5; no reliable D call. This CDR3 is CASSLPGNTIYF. The DNA for the CDR3 is TGTGCCAGCAGCCTACCTGGAAACACCATATATTTT.